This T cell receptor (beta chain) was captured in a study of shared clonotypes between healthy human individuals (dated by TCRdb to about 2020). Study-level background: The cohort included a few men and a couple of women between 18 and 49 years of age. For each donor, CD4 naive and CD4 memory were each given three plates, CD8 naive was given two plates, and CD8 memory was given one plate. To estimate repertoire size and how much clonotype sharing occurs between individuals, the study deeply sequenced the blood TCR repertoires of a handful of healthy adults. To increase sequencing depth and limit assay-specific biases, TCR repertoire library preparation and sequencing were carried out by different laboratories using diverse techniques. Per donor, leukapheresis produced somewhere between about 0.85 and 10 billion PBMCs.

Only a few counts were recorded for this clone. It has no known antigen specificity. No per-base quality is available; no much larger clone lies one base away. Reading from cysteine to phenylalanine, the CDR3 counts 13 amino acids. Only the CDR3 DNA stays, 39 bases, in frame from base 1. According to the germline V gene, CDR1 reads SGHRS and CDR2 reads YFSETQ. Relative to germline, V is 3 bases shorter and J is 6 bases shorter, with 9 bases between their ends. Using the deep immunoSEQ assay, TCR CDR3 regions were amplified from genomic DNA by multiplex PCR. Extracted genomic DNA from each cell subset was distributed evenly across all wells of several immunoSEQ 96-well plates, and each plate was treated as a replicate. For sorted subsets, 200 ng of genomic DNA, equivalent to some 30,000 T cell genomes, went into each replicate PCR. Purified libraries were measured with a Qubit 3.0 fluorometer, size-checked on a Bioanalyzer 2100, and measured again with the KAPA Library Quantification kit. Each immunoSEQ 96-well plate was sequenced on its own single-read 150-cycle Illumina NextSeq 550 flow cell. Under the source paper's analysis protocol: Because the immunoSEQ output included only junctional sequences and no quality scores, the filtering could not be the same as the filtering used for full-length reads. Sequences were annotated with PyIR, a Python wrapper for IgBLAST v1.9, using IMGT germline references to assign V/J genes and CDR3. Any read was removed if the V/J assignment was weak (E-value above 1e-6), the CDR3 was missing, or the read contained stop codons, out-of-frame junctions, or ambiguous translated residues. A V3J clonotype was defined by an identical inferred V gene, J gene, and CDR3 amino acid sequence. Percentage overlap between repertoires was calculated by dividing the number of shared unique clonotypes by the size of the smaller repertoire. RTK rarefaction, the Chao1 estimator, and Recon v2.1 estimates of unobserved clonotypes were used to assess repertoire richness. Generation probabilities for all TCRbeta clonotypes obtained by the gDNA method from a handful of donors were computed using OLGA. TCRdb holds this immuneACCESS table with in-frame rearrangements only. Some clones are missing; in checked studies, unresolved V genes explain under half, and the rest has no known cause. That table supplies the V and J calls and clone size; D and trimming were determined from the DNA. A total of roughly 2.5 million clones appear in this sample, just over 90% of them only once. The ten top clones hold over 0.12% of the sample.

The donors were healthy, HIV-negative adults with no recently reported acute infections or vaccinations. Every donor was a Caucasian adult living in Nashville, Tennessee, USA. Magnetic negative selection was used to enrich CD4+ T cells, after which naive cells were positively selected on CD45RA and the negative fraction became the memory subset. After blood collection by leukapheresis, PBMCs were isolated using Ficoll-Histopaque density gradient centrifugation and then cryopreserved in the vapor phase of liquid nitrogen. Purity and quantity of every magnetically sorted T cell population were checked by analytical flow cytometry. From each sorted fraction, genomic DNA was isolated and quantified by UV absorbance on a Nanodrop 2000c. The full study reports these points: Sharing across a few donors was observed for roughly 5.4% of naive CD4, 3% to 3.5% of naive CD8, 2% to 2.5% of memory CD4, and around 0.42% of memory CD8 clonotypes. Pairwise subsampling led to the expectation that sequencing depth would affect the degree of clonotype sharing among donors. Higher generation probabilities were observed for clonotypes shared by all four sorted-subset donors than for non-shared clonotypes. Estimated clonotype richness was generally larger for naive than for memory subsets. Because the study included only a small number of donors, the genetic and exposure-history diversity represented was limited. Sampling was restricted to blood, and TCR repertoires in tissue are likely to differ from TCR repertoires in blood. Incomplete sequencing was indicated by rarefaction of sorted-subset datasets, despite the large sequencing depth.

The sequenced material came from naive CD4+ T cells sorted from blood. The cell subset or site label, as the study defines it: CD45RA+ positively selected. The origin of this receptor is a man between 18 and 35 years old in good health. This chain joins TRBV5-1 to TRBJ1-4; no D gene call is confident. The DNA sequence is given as TGCGCCAGCAGCTCGAGGGCGGATGAAAAACTGTTTTTT. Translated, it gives CASSSRADEKLFF.